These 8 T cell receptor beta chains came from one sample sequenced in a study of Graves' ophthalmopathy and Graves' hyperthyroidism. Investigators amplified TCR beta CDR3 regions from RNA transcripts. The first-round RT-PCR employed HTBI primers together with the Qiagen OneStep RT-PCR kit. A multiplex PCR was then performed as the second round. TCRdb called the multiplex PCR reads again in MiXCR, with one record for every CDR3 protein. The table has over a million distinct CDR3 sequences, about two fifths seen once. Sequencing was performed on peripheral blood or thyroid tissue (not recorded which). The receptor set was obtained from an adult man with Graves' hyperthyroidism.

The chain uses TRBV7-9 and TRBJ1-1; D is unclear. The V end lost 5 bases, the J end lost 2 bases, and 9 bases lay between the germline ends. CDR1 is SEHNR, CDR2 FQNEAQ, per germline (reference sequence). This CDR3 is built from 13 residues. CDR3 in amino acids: CASSTLTNTEAFF. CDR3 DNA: TGTGCCAGCAGCACTCTCACCAACACTGAAGCTTTCTTT.

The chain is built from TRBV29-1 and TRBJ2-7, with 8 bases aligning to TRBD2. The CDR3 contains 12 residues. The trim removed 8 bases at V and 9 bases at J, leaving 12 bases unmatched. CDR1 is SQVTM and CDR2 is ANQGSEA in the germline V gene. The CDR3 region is CSSPGLGVGQYF. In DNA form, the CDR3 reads TGCAGCTCCCCGGGACTAGGAGTCGGGCAGTACTTC.

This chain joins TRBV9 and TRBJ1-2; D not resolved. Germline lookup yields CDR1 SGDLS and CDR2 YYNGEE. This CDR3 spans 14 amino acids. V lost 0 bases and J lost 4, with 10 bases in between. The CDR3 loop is CASSVDGSFYGYTF. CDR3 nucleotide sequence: TGTGCCAGCAGCGTAGACGGTTCATTCTATGGCTACACCTTC.

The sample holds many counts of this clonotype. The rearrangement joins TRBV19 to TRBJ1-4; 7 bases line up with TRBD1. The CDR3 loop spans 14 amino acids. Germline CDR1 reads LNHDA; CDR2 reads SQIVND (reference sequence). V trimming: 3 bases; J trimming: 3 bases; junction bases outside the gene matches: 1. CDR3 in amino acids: CASSIGTANEKLFF. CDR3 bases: TGTGCCAGTAGTATTGGGACAGCTAATGAAAAACTGTTTTTT.

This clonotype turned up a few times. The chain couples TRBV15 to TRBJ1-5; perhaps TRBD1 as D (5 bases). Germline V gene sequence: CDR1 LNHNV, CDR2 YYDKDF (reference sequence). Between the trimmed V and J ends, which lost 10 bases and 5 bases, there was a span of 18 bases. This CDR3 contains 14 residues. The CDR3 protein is CAIGLTDGYQPQHF. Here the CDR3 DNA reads TGTGCCATCGGCTTGACAGACGGTTATCAGCCCCAGCATTTT.

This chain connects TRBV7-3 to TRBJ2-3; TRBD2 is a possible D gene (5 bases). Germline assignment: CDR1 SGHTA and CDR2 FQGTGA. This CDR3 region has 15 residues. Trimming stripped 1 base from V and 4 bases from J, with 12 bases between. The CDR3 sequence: CASSLSTSLPDTQYF. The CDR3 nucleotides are TGTGCCAGCAGCTTAAGCACTAGTCTACCAGATACGCAGTATTTT.

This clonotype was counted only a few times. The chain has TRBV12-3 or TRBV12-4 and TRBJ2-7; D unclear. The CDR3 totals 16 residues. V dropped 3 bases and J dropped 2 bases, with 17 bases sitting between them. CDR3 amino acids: CASSFQVSRATYEQYF. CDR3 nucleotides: TGTGCCAGCAGTTTCCAGGTCTCCCGAGCTACCTACGAGCAGTACTTC.

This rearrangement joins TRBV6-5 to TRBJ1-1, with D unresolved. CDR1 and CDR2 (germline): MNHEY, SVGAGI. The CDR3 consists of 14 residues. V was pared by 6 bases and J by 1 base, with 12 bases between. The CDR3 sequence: CASSPQWGNTEAFF. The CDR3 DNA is TGTGCCAGCAGCCCCCAGTGGGGGAACACTGAAGCTTTCTTT.